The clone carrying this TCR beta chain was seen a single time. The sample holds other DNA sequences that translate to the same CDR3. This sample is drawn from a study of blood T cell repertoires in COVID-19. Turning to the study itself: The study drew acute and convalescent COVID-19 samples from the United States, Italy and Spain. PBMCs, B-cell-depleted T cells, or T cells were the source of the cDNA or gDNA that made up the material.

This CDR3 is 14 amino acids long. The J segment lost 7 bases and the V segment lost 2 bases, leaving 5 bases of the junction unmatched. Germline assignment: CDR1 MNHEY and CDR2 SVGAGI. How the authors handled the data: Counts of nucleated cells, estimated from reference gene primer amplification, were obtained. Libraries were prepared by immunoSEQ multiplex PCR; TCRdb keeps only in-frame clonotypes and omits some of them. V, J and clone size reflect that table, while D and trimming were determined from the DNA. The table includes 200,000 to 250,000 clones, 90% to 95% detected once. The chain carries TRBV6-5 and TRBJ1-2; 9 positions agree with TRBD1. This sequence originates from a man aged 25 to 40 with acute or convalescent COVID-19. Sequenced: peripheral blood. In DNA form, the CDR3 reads TGTGCCAGCAGTTACACGGGACAGGGCGCTGGCTACACCTTC. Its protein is CASSYTGQGAGYTF.